This is a list of T cell receptor beta chains from one sample in a study of blood T cell repertoires in COVID-19. Repertoires were generated with immunoSEQ multiplex PCR, while TCRdb's copy carries only in-frame clones and drops some. The repertoire holds around 70,000 clones, about 82% seen once, with around 4% in the top ten. Sample: peripheral blood. These receptors were taken from a man aged 45-65 years with acute or convalescent COVID-19. The CDR3 runs from the conserved cysteine through the conserved F or W. The D gene is left open where the match is weak. The size entry is marked missing in some rows and otherwise reads once, few, many or a size class.

CDR3nt	CDR3aa	abundance	v_gene	j_gene	len	d_gene
TGCAGCGGCCGGACAGTGGGCGAGCAGTACTTC	CSGRTVGEQYF	-	TRBV29-1	TRBJ2-7	11	-
TGTGCCAGACTTCATTCGGGACAAGGTAATTCACCCCTCCACTTT	CARLHSGQGNSPLHF	-	TRBV7-8	TRBJ1-6	15	-
TGTGCCAGCTCACAACGGCCAGGGGGATCGTTAAGCTCCTACGAGCAGTACTTC	CASSQRPGGSLSSYEQYF	-	TRBV18	TRBJ2-7	18	TRBD1
TGTGCCATCAGGGATAGCGGAAGCCAAGAGACCCAGTACTTC	CAIRDSGSQETQYF	-	TRBV10-3	TRBJ2-5	14	-
TGTGCCAGCAGCAATCGACAGGGGGCGCGGACTGAAGCTTTCTTT	CASSNRQGARTEAFF	once	TRBV7-2	TRBJ1-1	15	TRBD1
TGCGCCAGCTTGGGGAGGGGAGGTACCCAGTACTTC	CASLGRGGTQYF	-	TRBV5-1	TRBJ2-5	12	TRBD2
TGCGCCAGCAGCCAAGACGGGGGGGCGAGGAACAATGAGCAGTTCTTC	CASSQDGGARNNEQFF	-	TRBV4-1	TRBJ2-1	16	TRBD2
TGTGCCAGCAGCCATGGACAGATGAGCCCATTGGGGCAGTACTTC	CASSHGQMSPLGQYF	few	TRBV11-1	TRBJ2-7	15	-
TGTGCCAGCAGCTTGGACCACAGGTTCCACGAGCAGTACTTC	CASSLDHRFHEQYF	-	TRBV5-5	TRBJ2-7	14	-
TGCAGTGCTAGTCGGGGGAATCAGCCCCAGCATTTT	CSASRGNQPQHF	-	TRBV20-1	TRBJ1-5	12	-
TGTGCCAGCAGTGAAGCCGGGACAGGGGTTTACGAGCAGTACTTC	CASSEAGTGVYEQYF	-	TRBV6-1	TRBJ2-7	15	TRBD1
TGTGCCAGTAAGGCGGGAGTATGGGAGACCCAGTACTTC	CASKAGVWETQYF	-	TRBV12-3/TRBV12-4	TRBJ2-5	13	TRBD2
TGTGCCAGCAGTTCCCCAGGGGTAGAGACCCAGTACTTC	CASSSPGVETQYF	-	TRBV6-5	TRBJ2-5	13	-
TGTGCCAGCCAAAAAACGCAGGGCACTGTGTACGAGCAGTACTTC	CASQKTQGTVYEQYF	-	TRBV25-1	TRBJ2-7	15	-
TGTGCCAGCAGCACGCAGCTGGCCACAGCGGTCCCGTACAATGAGCAGTTCTTC	CASSTQLATAVPYNEQFF	-	TRBV7-9	TRBJ2-1	18	-
TGCGCCAGCAGCCAAATTAATCACGAGCAGTACTTC	CASSQINHEQYF	-	TRBV4-1	TRBJ2-7	12	-
TGTGCCAGCAGTTACGGGACAGGAGATGGCTACACCTTC	CASSYGTGDGYTF	-	TRBV12-3/TRBV12-4	TRBJ1-2	13	TRBD1
TGTGCCAGCAGCGCCGTAGCGTGGCTAGCGGGCCCCACCGGGGAGCTGTTTTTT	CASSAVAWLAGPTGELFF	-	TRBV9	TRBJ2-2	18	TRBD2
TGTGCCAGCAGGCCCTCAGAGAGGCAGCCCCAGCATTTT	CASRPSERQPQHF	-	TRBV6-5	TRBJ1-5	13	-
TGTGCCAGCCATTCCCAGGGGTACTATGGCTACACCTTC	CASHSQGYYGYTF	-	TRBV19	TRBJ1-2	13	-
TGTGCCAGCTCCCTCCCCGGCGGGAGGATCCACGAGCAGTACTTC	CASSLPGGRIHEQYF	-	TRBV18	TRBJ2-7	15	TRBD2
TGTGCCTGGTGTGTGAGCTCTGGAAACACCATATATTTT	CAWCVSSGNTIYF	-	TRBV30	TRBJ1-3	13	-
TGTGCCAGCAGTTACTCGATCACTAGCGGGAGTTGGGGAAGCACAGATACGCAGTATTTT	CASSYSITSGSWGSTDTQYF	few	TRBV6-2/TRBV6-3	TRBJ2-3	20	TRBD2
TGTGCCAGCACCACAGTGGTGGAAGCTTTCTTT	CASTTVVEAFF	-	TRBV6-6	TRBJ1-1	11	-
TGTGCCAGCAGCTTAAGGGGGGGTTTGGACACTGAAGCTTTCTTT	CASSLRGGLDTEAFF	-	TRBV7-3	TRBJ1-1	15	-
TGCAGCGTGGGGAGGACAATACAAGAGACCCAGTACTTC	CSVGRTIQETQYF	-	TRBV29-1	TRBJ2-5	13	-
TGTGCCAGCAGCGTAGCGGGGGGCTTGACCCAGTACTTC	CASSVAGGLTQYF	once	TRBV9	TRBJ2-5	13	-
TGTGCCAGCAGCCCCAGGACAGGGGGTGATTCACCCCTCCACTTT	CASSPRTGGDSPLHF	-	TRBV7-9	TRBJ1-6	15	TRBD1
TGTGCCACCAGCAGAGGGCTGGCGGGGGGGCCTTACGAGCAGTACTTC	CATSRGLAGGPYEQYF	-	TRBV15	TRBJ2-7	16	TRBD2
TGTGCCAGTAGTATAGCGGGACAGGGCTACGAGCAGTACTTC	CASSIAGQGYEQYF	-	TRBV19	TRBJ2-7	14	TRBD1
TGCGCCAGCAGCTTGTATTCCAGGGAGCGGGCGTACTTC	CASSLYSRERAYF	-	TRBV5-1	TRBJ2-5	13	-
TGCGCCAGCAGCTTGGGACAGGGGGAAGGGCTGTTTTTT	CASSLGQGEGLFF	-	TRBV5-1	TRBJ2-2	13	TRBD1
TGTGCCAGCAGTGACTACTCGGGGGGGAGGGAAAAACTGTTTTTT	CASSDYSGGREKLFF	-	TRBV6-6	TRBJ1-4	15	-
TGCAGCGTTGAGGGGGCTGGGAGTGAAAAACTGTTTTTT	CSVEGAGSEKLFF	-	TRBV29-1	TRBJ1-4	13	-
TGCGCCAGCAGCCAGGGGAATGAAAAACTGTTTTTT	CASSQGNEKLFF	-	TRBV5-1	TRBJ1-4	12	-
TGTGCCAGCAGCCGCTGGGACACTTCGAACACCGGGGAGCTGTTTTTT	CASSRWDTSNTGELFF	-	TRBV7-9	TRBJ2-2	16	-
TGTGCCAGCAGCGCAAATACAGAAACCTCTGGAAACACCATATATTTT	CASSANTETSGNTIYF	-	TRBV13	TRBJ1-3	16	-
TGTGCCACGAGAGGCGACAGGGATAGGGATGAGCAGTTCTTC	CATRGDRDRDEQFF	-	TRBV19	TRBJ2-1	14	TRBD1
TGCGCCAGCAGCCAAGACCCTCACAATGAGCAGTTCTTC	CASSQDPHNEQFF	-	TRBV4-1	TRBJ2-1	13	-
TGTGCCAGCAGCTCCCCCAGCGGCTCTGGGGCCAACGTCCTGACTTTC	CASSSPSGSGANVLTF	few	TRBV9	TRBJ2-6	16	-